This is a list of T cell receptor beta chains from one sample in a study of cytomegalovirus exposure and HLA in healthy donors. Sequencing used immunoSEQ multiplex PCR; TCRdb keeps in-frame clones, though not all of them. The data show approximately 200,000 clones, roughly 72% seen once. Sequenced material: PBMCs. Receptor source: a young man in good health and CMV-seronegative. CDR3s include the opening cysteine and the closing phenylalanine or tryptophan. A D gene is named only where the DNA matches it firmly. Some rows have no size entry. The others give once, few or many, or a class for an expanded clone.

>TRBV6-5|TRBJ1-1|-|-
CASSYRGENTEAFF
TGTGCCAGCAGTTATCGGGGTGAGAACACTGAAGCTTTCTTT
>TRBV1|TRBJ2-1|-|-
CTSRQTSGRAGEQFF
TGCACCAGCAGGCAGACTAGCGGGAGGGCCGGTGAGCAGTTCTTC
>TRBV28|TRBJ2-1|-|TRBD2
CASKNSERTSGRSGEQFF
TGTGCCAGCAAAAATAGTGAAAGGACTAGCGGGAGATCGGGTGAGCAGTTCTTC
>TRBV27|TRBJ2-7|-|-
CASSLSQGPSYEQYF
TGTGCCAGCAGTTTATCACAGGGCCCATCCTACGAGCAGTACTTC
>TRBV5-1|TRBJ2-1|-|-
CASSFGEHYRRNEQFF
TGCGCCAGCAGCTTTGGGGAGCACTACCGGCGCAATGAGCAGTTCTTC
>TRBV5-4|TRBJ1-1|-|-
CASSLAEQMNTEAFF
TGTGCCAGCAGCTTGGCCGAACAGATGAACACTGAAGCTTTCTTT
>TRBV5-1|TRBJ1-1|-|-
CASSFGDMNTEAFF
TGCGCCAGCAGCTTCGGTGACATGAACACTGAAGCTTTCTTT
>TRBV7-3|TRBJ1-1|once|TRBD1
CASTIGTGTAEAFF
TGTGCCAGCACCATCGGGACAGGGACCGCTGAAGCTTTCTTT
>TRBV6-1|TRBJ2-7|-|-
CASIRYRDHEQYF
TGTGCCAGCATTAGATACAGGGATCACGAGCAGTACTTC
>TRBV18|TRBJ2-7|-|TRBD2
CASTVAGAREQYF
TGTGCCAGCACTGTCGCGGGAGCTCGCGAGCAGTACTTC
>TRBV29-1|TRBJ2-7|-|TRBD1
CSVYLRGTGQGAYEQYF
TGCAGCGTTTATTTACGTGGGACGGGACAGGGGGCTTACGAGCAGTACTTC
>TRBV28|TRBJ2-7|-|-
CASSLQTYEQYF
TGTGCCAGCAGTTTACAAACCTACGAGCAGTACTTC
>TRBV9|TRBJ1-1|-|-
CASSPRTEPMNTEAFF
TGTGCCAGCAGCCCCCGGACAGAACCGATGAACACTGAAGCTTTCTTT
>TRBV7-9|TRBJ1-4|few|-
CASTSRGGVGEKLFF
TGTGCCAGCACCTCGAGGGGAGGGGTTGGGGAAAAACTGTTTTTT
>TRBV28|TRBJ1-4|once|-
CASSLRGKFQEKLFF
TGTGCCAGCAGTTTAAGGGGGAAGTTTCAAGAAAAACTGTTTTTT
>TRBV28|TRBJ2-5|-|TRBD1
CASSSEQGAYETQYF
TGTGCCAGCAGTTCCGAACAGGGGGCTTATGAGACCCAGTACTTC
>TRBV6-1|TRBJ2-3|-|TRBD2
CASSDQAGGIDTQYF
TGTGCCAGCAGTGACCAAGCGGGAGGGATAGATACGCAGTATTTT
>TRBV5-1|TRBJ2-1|-|-
CASSLLRGTSYNEQFF
TGCGCCAGCAGCTTGTTGCGCGGGACCTCCTACAATGAGCAGTTCTTC
>TRBV10-1|TRBJ2-3|once|TRBD2
CASSEGLGLAGAETDTQYF
TGCGCCAGCAGTGAGGGTTTAGGACTAGCGGGAGCGGAGACAGATACGCAGTATTTT
>TRBV30|TRBJ2-6|-|-
CAWSRRGGGANVLTF
TGTGCCTGGAGTCGCAGGGGCGGGGGGGCCAACGTCCTGACTTTC
>TRBV15|TRBJ2-5|-|TRBD1
CATSVGTAQETQYF
TGTGCCACCAGTGTCGGGACAGCACAAGAGACCCAGTACTTC
>TRBV7-6|TRBJ2-1|-|TRBD1
CASSLVGGGQGYIEQFF
TGTGCCAGCAGCTTAGTAGGGGGAGGACAGGGGTACATTGAGCAGTTCTTC
>TRBV4-1|TRBJ2-7|-|-
CASSQEYRVYEQYF
TGCGCCAGCAGCCAAGAGTACAGGGTCTACGAGCAGTACTTC
>TRBV7-9|TRBJ1-2|-|TRBD1
CASRKWDREIYGYTF
TGTGCCAGCAGGAAATGGGACAGAGAGATCTATGGCTACACCTTC
>TRBV9|TRBJ2-3|-|TRBD2
CASSVSGLAGVADTQYF
TGTGCCAGCAGCGTCTCCGGACTAGCGGGAGTGGCAGATACGCAGTATTTT
>TRBV6-5|TRBJ1-1|once|-
CASTHGGEDTFF
TGTGCCAGCACCCACGGGGGGGAGGATACTTTCTTT
>TRBV19|TRBJ1-1|-|-
CASQGRYTEAFF
TGTGCCAGTCAGGGAAGGTACACTGAAGCTTTCTTT
>TRBV6-6|TRBJ2-3|-|-
CASNTGFGTDTQYF
TGTGCCAGCAACACAGGGTTTGGCACAGATACGCAGTATTTT
>TRBV6-1|TRBJ2-7|few|TRBD1
CASMSGTGGLYEQYF
TGTGCCAGCATGTCCGGGACAGGGGGCTTATACGAGCAGTACTTC
>TRBV18|TRBJ2-7|-|TRBD1
CASSTNRDSEQYF
TGTGCCAGCTCAACAAACAGGGACAGCGAGCAGTACTTC
>TRBV7-9|TRBJ2-7|-|TRBD2
CASSPPGAGGREQYF
TGTGCCAGCAGCCCACCTGGCGCGGGAGGTAGGGAGCAGTACTTC
>TRBV7-2|TRBJ1-1|-|-
CASSSHMNTEAFF
TGTGCCAGCAGCTCGCACATGAACACTGAAGCTTTCTTT
>TRBV2|TRBJ2-3|-|TRBD2
CASSEGGASTDTQYF
TGTGCCAGCAGTGAGGGAGGGGCTAGCACAGATACGCAGTATTTT
>TRBV4-1|TRBJ1-5|once|-
CASSPRFTGGQPQHF
TGCGCCAGCAGCCCCCGTTTTACCGGGGGTCAGCCCCAGCATTTT
>TRBV29-1|TRBJ1-2|-|TRBD1
CSVYARRPTGDRGYTF
TGCAGCGTCTACGCACGACGCCCGACAGGGGATCGTGGCTACACCTTC
>TRBV9|TRBJ2-1|-|-
CASSVVSDPVNEQFF
TGTGCCAGCAGCGTAGTAAGCGACCCCGTCAATGAGCAGTTCTTC
>TRBV23-1|TRBJ1-1|once|-
CASSRPRGPEAFF
TGCGCCAGCAGTCGACCCAGGGGCCCTGAAGCTTTCTTT